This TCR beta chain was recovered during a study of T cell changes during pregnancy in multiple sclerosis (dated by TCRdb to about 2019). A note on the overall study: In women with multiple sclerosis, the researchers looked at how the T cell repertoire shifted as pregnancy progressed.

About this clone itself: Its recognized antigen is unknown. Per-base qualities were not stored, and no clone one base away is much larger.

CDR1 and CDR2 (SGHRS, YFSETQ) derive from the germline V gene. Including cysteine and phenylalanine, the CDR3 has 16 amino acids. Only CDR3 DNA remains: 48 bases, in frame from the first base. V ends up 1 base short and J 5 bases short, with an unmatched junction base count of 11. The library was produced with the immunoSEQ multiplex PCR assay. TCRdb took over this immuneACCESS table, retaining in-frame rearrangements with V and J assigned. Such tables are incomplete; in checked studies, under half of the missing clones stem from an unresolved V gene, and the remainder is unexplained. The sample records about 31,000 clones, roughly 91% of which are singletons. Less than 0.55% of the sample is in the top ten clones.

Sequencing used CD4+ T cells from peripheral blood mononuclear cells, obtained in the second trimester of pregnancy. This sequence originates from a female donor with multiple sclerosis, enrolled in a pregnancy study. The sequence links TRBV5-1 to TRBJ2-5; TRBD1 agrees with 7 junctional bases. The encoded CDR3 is CASSLRPRDRVETQYF. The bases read TGCGCCAGCAGCTTGCGGCCGCGAGACAGGGTCGAGACCCAGTACTTC.